This TCR beta chain was identified during a study of T cell repertoires in cytomegalovirus infection. Overall study: Signatures in public TCR beta sequences pointed to both CMV infection and matching HLA type.

Using its own MiXCR run on the reads, TCRdb lists one record per CDR3 protein. The sample holds around 360,000 distinct CDR3 sequences, roughly a third seen once. About this clonotype itself: Its matching antigen is unknown.

This clonotype originated in a human donor in good health (CMV status not recorded). Some clones in this sample may be carry-over from other donors' samples. The material sequenced was cultured PBMCs, taken from culture after CMV antigen stimulation.

CDR3 amino acids: CASSSDYGYTF. The CDR3 nucleotides read TGTGCCAGCAGTTCCGACTATGGCTACACCTTC. This chain joins TRBV28 and TRBJ1-2; D ambiguous. This CDR3 comprises 11 residues. CDR1 is MDHEN and CDR2 is SYDVKM in the germline V gene. V was cut by 4 bases and J by 3 bases, with 3 bases left in between.